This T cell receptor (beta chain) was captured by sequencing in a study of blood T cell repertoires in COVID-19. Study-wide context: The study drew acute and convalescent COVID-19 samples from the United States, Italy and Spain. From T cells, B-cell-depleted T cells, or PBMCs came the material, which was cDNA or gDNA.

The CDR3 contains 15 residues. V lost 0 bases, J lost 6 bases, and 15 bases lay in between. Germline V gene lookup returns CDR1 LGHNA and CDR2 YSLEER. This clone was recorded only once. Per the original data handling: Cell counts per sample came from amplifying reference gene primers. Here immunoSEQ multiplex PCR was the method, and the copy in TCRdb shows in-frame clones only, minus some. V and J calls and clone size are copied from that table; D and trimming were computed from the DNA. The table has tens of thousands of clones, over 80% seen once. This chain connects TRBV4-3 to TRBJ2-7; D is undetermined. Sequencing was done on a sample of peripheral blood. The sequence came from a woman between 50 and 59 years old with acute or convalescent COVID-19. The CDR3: CASSQDLAVPGEQYF. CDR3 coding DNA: TGCGCCAGCAGCCAAGATCTGGCGGTTCCGGGCGAGCAGTACTTC.